This TCR beta chain was sequenced during a study of T cells after yellow fever vaccination. In its sample, this clonotype was seen many times. What it binds is not known. Whole-study results and caveats: Some clonotypes were seen in both the CD4 and the CD8 compartments. These made up a small share and likely arose from convergent recombination. The secondary response peaked faster, at day 5 versus 15, but was weaker. The booster response re-showed most primary clones: approximately 95% CD4, approximately 85% CD8. Abundant clonotypes (contaminants from the bulk population) could be present in FACS-sorted repertoires.

Trimming left V 3 bases short and J 4 bases short, with 7 bases between. This CDR3 region has 13 residues. Germline CDR1 is DFQATT and CDR2 is SNEGSKA (reference sequence). TCRdb recomputed calls from the 5' RACE reads with MiXCR, one row per CDR3 protein. The sample yields about 140,000 distinct CDR3 sequences, approximately 6.6% seen once. Sequences were derived from CD4+ T cells sorted from PBMCs, sampled 10 days after the yellow fever booster vaccination. The source is a young man who received the YFV17D yellow fever vaccine. This chain connects TRBV20-1 to TRBJ2-6; no definite D call. The CDR3 reads CSASRVGANVLTF. In nucleotides, the CDR3 is TGCAGTGCTAGCCGCGTGGGGGCCAACGTCCTGACTTTC.